Listed here are 17 T cell receptor beta chains from one sample, sequenced in a study of beta chain features in type 1 diabetes. Since all of the isolated RNA was reverse transcribed, expressed TCRB transcripts were what got sequenced. Profiled with immunoSEQ multiplex PCR; TCRdb holds only in-frame clones, not every one. The table shows 970,000 or so clones, with 17% occurring only once. Sequenced material: naive CD4+ T cells from blood. All receptors derive from a young woman in good health.

This clone was found a few times. The J gene is TRBJ2-6, the V gene TRBV6-1; 7 bases map to TRBD2. Germline V lookup: CDR1 MNHNS, CDR2 SASEGT. This CDR3 has 19 residues. The J segment lost 0 bases and the V segment lost 1 base, leaving 9 bases of the junction unmatched. This chain's CDR3 is CASSEDWLAEPSGANVLTF. The DNA for the CDR3 is TGTGCCAGCAGTGAAGATTGGCTAGCGGAACCCTCTGGGGCCAACGTCCTGACTTTC.

This chain links TRBV11-2 with TRBJ2-3, with D perhaps being TRBD1 or TRBD2 (6 bases each). Germline V gives CDR1 SGHAT, CDR2 FQNNGV. This CDR3 spans 13 amino acids. V gave up 5 bases and J gave up 8 bases, with 14 bases separating them. The CDR3 reads CASSPLTGATQYF. DNA for the CDR3: TGTGCCAGCAGCCCCCTTACGGGGGCTACGCAGTATTTT.

The chain links TRBV5-6 to TRBJ2-2, with 14 bases identical to TRBD2. The CDR3 length is 19 residues. The V gene's germline CDR1 is SGHDT and CDR2 YYEEEE. V dropped 2 bases and J dropped 3; count of bases not matched to a gene: 9. CDR3 in DNA: TGTGCCAGCAGCTTCCCCGGGACTAGCGGGAGAGGGTACACCGGGGAGCTGTTTTTT. The encoded protein is CASSFPGTSGRGYTGELFF.

The chain has TRBV9 and TRBJ2-1; 7 bases map to TRBD1. CDR3 length equals 13 residues. The germline gives CDR1 SGDLS, CDR2 YYNGEE. V was clipped by 3 bases and J by 7 bases; unmatched bases: 4. In nucleotides, the CDR3 is TGTGCCAGCAGCGCCACAGGGGTGAATGAGCAGTTCTTC. Translating gives CASSATGVNEQFF.

This rearrangement joins TRBV5-4 to TRBJ2-3, with D tentatively TRBD1 (7 bases). CDR1 is SGHNT and CDR2 is YYREEE in the germline V gene (reference sequence). V lost 4 bases, J lost 0 bases, and 12 bases lay in between. This CDR3 spans 15 amino acids. The CDR3 DNA follows: TGTGCCAGCAGCCCGGGGGACAGCAGCACAGATACGCAGTATTTT. This encodes CASSPGDSSTDTQYF.

This clone was found a few times. J is TRBJ1-1 and V is TRBV10-2; tentative D call: TRBD1 (5 bases). The germline V gene encodes CDR1 WSHSY and CDR2 SAAADI. V was trimmed by 3 bases and J by 4 bases, leaving 9 bases between them. CDR3 length: 13 residues. The chain's CDR3 is CASSDTGGTEAFF. CDR3 DNA sequence: TGCGCCAGCAGTGATACAGGAGGCACTGAAGCTTTCTTT.

This clone was seen a handful of times. V is TRBV19 and J is TRBJ1-1; the match to TRBD1 covers 10 bases. The germline V gene encodes CDR1 LNHDA and CDR2 SQIVND (reference sequence). The CDR3 runs 13 residues. J was trimmed by 10 bases and V by 1 base; bases with no gene match: 3. The CDR3 nucleotides are TGTGCCAGTAGTATAGGGCGGACAGGGGGAGCTTTCTTT. This encodes CASSIGRTGGAFF.

This clone has more than one count but fewer than ten. This chain links TRBV6-9 with TRBJ2-5; TRBD2 is a possible D gene (5 bases). Per germline, CDR1 MNHGY and CDR2 SVAAGI. The V end was cut by 4 bases, the J end by 9 bases, with 6 bases between. This CDR3 is built from 10 residues. The chain's CDR3 is CASSFGAQYF. The CDR3 nucleotides are TGTGCCAGCAGTTTCGGGGCCCAGTACTTC.

The gene calls are TRBV5-4 and TRBJ2-5; TRBD2 aligns across 13 bases. Germline V gene lookup returns CDR1 SGHNT and CDR2 YYREEE (reference sequence). Trimming at V came to 4 bases and at J to 6 bases, leaving 3 bases not matched to a gene. CDR3 size: 14 residues. CDR3 amino acids: CASSRTSGSQTQYF. In DNA form, the CDR3 reads TGTGCCAGCAGCCGGACTAGCGGGAGTCAGACCCAGTACTTC.

This clone was counted between two and nine times. The chain carries TRBV28 and TRBJ2-1; TRBD2 aligns across 9 bases. The CDR3 has 16 amino acids. V dropped 1 base and J dropped 7; count of bases not matched to a gene: 8. Germline loops: CDR1 MDHEN, CDR2 SYDVKM. CDR3 in DNA: TGTGCCAGCAGTTTATTTGCTAGCGGGAACCTGAATGAGCAGTTCTTC. This translates into CASSLFASGNLNEQFF.

This clone has only a few counts. V and J are TRBV7-2 and TRBJ2-1; 13 positions agree with TRBD2. Looked up from germline, CDR1 is SGHTA and CDR2 is FQGNSA. V lost 5 bases to trimming and J lost 15 bases; unmatched junction nucleotides: 10. This CDR3 has 14 residues. CDR3 in amino acids: CASSLGLAGTFPFF. The CDR3 DNA reads as TGTGCCAGCAGCCTGGGACTAGCGGGAACTTTTCCGTTCTTC.

In this sample, this clone turned up a few times. V usage is TRBV28 and J usage is TRBJ2-1, with 8 bases that match TRBD2. CDR1 and CDR2 from the germline V gene are MDHEN and SYDVKM. Trimming cost V 5 bases and J 0 bases; bases outside gene matches: 3. The CDR3 length is 15 residues. CDR3: CASSPTSVSYNEQFF. The DNA for the CDR3 is TGTGCCAGCAGTCCGACTAGCGTCTCCTACAATGAGCAGTTCTTC.

This clone was seen a handful of times. This chain uses TRBV10-3 with TRBJ1-1; D perhaps matches TRBD1 (5 bases). Germline lookup yields CDR1 ENHRY and CDR2 SYGVKD. Trimming left V 10 bases short and J 7 bases short, with 16 bases between. This CDR3 comprises 12 residues. The CDR3 DNA is TGTGCCAGCGGGACTTCAGGAGGTGAAGCTTTCTTT. Translation: CASGTSGGEAFF.

The count of this clone is one. The chain uses TRBV19 and TRBJ2-7; no definite D call. CDR1 and CDR2 from the germline V gene are LNHDA and SQIVND (reference sequence). The CDR3 contains 14 residues. V was shortened by 4 bases and J by 7 bases, with 17 bases between the two germline ends. The CDR3 coding sequence is TGTGCCAGTAGTAGCTCCTTGAGAACGTGGGAGCAGTACTTC. Protein product: CASSSSLRTWEQYF.

This clone has more than one count but fewer than ten. The chain couples TRBV28 to TRBJ2-7, with 11 bases matching TRBD2. The V gene end was trimmed by 4 bases and the J gene end by 7 bases; junction bases not matched to a gene: 9. Germline V gene data show CDR1 as MDHEN and CDR2 as SYDVKM. The CDR3 is 15 amino acids. CDR3 sequence: CASSWDSGRAEEQYF. The DNA of the CDR3 is TGTGCCAGCAGTTGGGATAGCGGGAGGGCCGAAGAGCAGTACTTC.

Comment on this clone: An end of the junction does not agree with germline; a read error may underlie this. CDR3: CATSESAGELFF. The DNA of the CDR3 is TGTGCCACCAGTGAGTCTGCCGGGGAGCTGTTTTTT. This chain uses TRBV10-3 with TRBJ2-2; D is unresolved. This CDR3 has 12 amino acids. From germline, CDR1 is ENHRY and CDR2 SYGVKD.

This clone was counted between two and nine times. The chain combines TRBV4-3 with TRBJ1-2; TRBD1 matches 8 bases. Germline V gene data show CDR1 as LGHNA and CDR2 as YSLEER. V lost 0 bases to trimming and J lost 8 bases; unmatched junction nucleotides: 8. The CDR3 has 15 residues. This CDR3 reads CASSQDIRGRLGYTF. The CDR3 nucleotides are TGCGCCAGCAGCCAAGATATCAGGGGGCGATTAGGCTACACCTTC.